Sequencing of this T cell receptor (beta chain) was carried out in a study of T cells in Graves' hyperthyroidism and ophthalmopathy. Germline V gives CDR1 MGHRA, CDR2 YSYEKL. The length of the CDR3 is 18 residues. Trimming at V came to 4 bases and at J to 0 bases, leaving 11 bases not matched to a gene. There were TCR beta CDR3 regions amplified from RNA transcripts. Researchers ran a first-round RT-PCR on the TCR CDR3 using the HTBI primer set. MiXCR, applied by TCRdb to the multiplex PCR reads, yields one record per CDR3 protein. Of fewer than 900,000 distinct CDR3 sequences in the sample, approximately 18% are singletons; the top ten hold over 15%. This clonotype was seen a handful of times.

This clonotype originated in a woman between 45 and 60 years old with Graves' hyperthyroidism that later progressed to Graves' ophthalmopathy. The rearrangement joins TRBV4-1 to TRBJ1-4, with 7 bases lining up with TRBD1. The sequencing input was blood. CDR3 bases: TGCGCCAGCAGCCTTAACACCGGGACAGCCGCAACTAATGAAAAACTGTTTTTT. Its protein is CASSLNTGTAATNEKLFF.